The text below deals with one T cell receptor beta chain. Antigen unknown. The sample belongs to a study of T cell responses to AZD1222 COVID-19 vaccine. General study results and limits: Mapped onto spike, vaccine-associated CD4 TCRs spanned it and were dominant at 160-218 and 743-854. Variant regions that are unmutated are reportedly the target of nearly half of spike-specific TCRs. Seropositive AZD1222 recipients at baseline numbered only six or seven.

Assay: immunoSEQ multiplex PCR; the TCRdb copy retains only in-frame clones and omits some. This table has about 140,000 clones, 86% appearing once. CDR3 length: 15 residues. V was shortened by 4 bases and J by 0 bases, with 10 bases between the two germline ends. CDR1 is SGHRS and CDR2 is YFSETQ in the germline V gene. The clonotype comes from an adult who received the AZD1222 COVID-19 vaccine. Sequences were derived from peripheral blood, sampled 28 days after the second AZD1222 dose. The chain joins TRBV5-1 to TRBJ1-4, with D possibly TRBD1 on 6 matching bases. The CDR3: CASSGEGATNEKLFF. The CDR3 DNA is TGCGCCAGCAGCGGGGAGGGGGCAACTAATGAAAAACTGTTTTTT.